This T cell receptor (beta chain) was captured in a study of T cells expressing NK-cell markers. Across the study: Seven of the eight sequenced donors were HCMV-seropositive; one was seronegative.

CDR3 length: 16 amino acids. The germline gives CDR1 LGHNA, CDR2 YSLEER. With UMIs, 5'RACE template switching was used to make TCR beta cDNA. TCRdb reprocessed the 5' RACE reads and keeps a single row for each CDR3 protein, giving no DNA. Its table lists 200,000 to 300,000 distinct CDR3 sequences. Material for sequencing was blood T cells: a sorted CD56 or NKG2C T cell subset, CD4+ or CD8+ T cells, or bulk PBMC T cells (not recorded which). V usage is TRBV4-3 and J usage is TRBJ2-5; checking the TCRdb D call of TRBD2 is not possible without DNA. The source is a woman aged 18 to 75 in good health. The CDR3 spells CASSQGVGLAGETQYF.